This TCR beta chain originates from a study of blood T cell repertoires in COVID-19. The germline V gene has CDR1 KGHDR and CDR2 SFDVKD. This CDR3 comprises 15 residues. V was clipped by 2 bases and J by 5 bases, with 14 bases between them. In the study's own analysis: Amplified reference gene primers provided the basis for estimating nucleated cell counts. Libraries were prepared by immunoSEQ multiplex PCR; TCRdb keeps only in-frame clonotypes and omits some of them. The DNA gave D and trimming, while V, J and clone size come from that table. The sample lists roughly 200,000 clones, roughly 80% occurring once.

The TCR sequence derives from a woman in her sixties or seventies with acute or convalescent COVID-19. Sequencing was performed on peripheral blood. This chain joins TRBV24-1 and TRBJ1-2; D gene ambiguous. The CDR3 nucleotides are TGTGCCACCAGTGATTCCGGTGAGGGTGCATATGGCTACACCTTC. It yields the protein CATSDSGEGAYGYTF.